This T cell receptor (beta chain) was observed in a study of tumor and adjacent non-tumor tissue in lung cancer. Study as a whole: About 4.17 million productive TCRbeta reads were obtained per sample on average.

This clonotype has a count of ten or more. CDR1 is MDHEN, CDR2 SYDVKM, per germline. Trimming pared 5 bases from V and 4 bases from J, leaving 18 bases between. CDR3 length: 16 amino acids. Three rounds of nested PCR, following a modified ARM-PCR protocol, produced the TCRbeta library. TCRdb re-derived calls from the multiplex PCR reads in MiXCR, one entry per CDR3 protein. This sample has more than 35,000 distinct CDR3 sequences, with roughly two thirds found just once. RNA was extracted from bulk tissue without any cell sorting. More than 3 cm separated this lung sample from the edge of the tumor. The TCR sequence derives from a woman aged 40 to 50 with non-small cell lung cancer. The V gene is TRBV28, the J gene TRBJ2-1; TRBD1 might be the D (6 bases). The sequenced sample was distant non-tumor lung tissue. This CDR3 is CASSTYRETIYNEQFF. Here the CDR3 DNA reads TGTGCCAGCAGTACCTACAGGGAGACTATTTACAATGAGCAGTTCTTC.